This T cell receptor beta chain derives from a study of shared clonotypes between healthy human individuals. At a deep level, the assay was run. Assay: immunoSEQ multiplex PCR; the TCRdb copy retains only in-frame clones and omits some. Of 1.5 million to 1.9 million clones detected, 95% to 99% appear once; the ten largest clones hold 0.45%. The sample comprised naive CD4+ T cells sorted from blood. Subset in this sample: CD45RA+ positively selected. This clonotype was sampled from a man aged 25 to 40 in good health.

The CDR3 sequence is CASGLGGNQPQHF. CDR3 nucleotide sequence: TGTGCCAGCGGCTTGGGGGGTAATCAGCCCCAGCATTTT. The chain recombines TRBV28 with TRBJ1-5; a weak D match, TRBD1 (5 bases). Between the trimmed V and J ends, which lost 8 bases and 4 bases, there was a span of 12 bases. The CDR3 runs to 13 residues. The germline gives CDR1 MDHEN, CDR2 SYDVKM. Supplemented by reference TRBV28 and TRBJ1-5, the full variable domain reads DVKVTQSSRYLVKRTGEKVFLECVQDMDHENMFWYRQDPGLGLRLIYFSYDVKMKEKGDIPEGYSVSREKKERFSLILESASTNQTSMYLCASGLGGNQPQHFGDGTRLSIL.